This T cell receptor beta chain was recovered during a study of T cell responses to AZD1222 COVID-19 vaccine. Study results and limitations: A mostly white British donor set with more females was recruited, and clonal diversity was possibly underestimated.

Germline lookup yields CDR1 SGHRS and CDR2 YFSETQ. V lost 0 bases, J lost 1 base, and 8 bases lay in between. The CDR3 runs 14 residues. Sequencing was performed with immunoSEQ multiplex PCR; in TCRdb, only in-frame clones are kept and a portion is missing. The table has roughly 100,000 clones, about four fifths seen once. Comment on this clone: Its target is not known.

The receptor's source is an adult in good health. The input for sequencing was peripheral blood, taken on day 0 of AZD1222 vaccination. The V gene is TRBV5-1, the J gene TRBJ2-7; D is undetermined. The CDR3 sequence is CASSLVGNSYEQYF. The CDR3 region has the DNA TGCGCCAGCAGCTTGGTAGGTAATTCCTACGAGCAGTACTTC. Drawing the rest from reference TRBV5-1 and TRBJ2-7, the complete variable domain is KAGVTQTPRYLIKTRGQQVTLSCSPISGHRSVSWYQQTPGQGLQFLFEYFSETQRNKGNFPGRFSGRQFSNSRSEMNVSTLELGDSALYLCASSLVGNSYEQYFGPGTRLTVT.